The clone carrying this T cell receptor (beta chain) showed up many times. Its antigen is currently unknown. Germline assignment: CDR1 MDHEN and CDR2 SYDVKM. The CDR3 is made up of 15 amino acids. V was cut by 7 bases and J by 2 bases, with 18 bases left in between. The record originates from a study of T cells after posttransplantation cyclophosphamide. Some clones are missing from TCRdb's copy, which holds only in-frame ones; the method was immunoSEQ multiplex PCR. This sample comprises under 20,000 clones, none seen once only. Study outcomes and limitations: Donor CD8+ memory clones often dominated recipient blood repertoires at later times. Blood and skin or GI T cell repertoires showed limited TRB overlap. Recipient CMV seropositivity and CMV reactivation strongly tracked TRB clonality.

Treatment was busulfan-fludarabine conditioning, a marrow graft, and cyclophosphamide on days +3 and +4. The sequence came from a female patient in her 30s who received an allogeneic stem cell transplant from a related donor, was CMV-positive, and had no GVHD. The T cells may come from the graft donor. Here the sequenced sample was PBMCs, taken after allogeneic stem cell transplant with posttransplant cyclophosphamide. The gene calls are TRBV28 and TRBJ2-7; possibly TRBD2 for D (6 bases). The DNA of the CDR3 is TGTGCCAGCAACCAATTAGCGGAGCCACCCTACGAGCAGTACTTC. The encoded protein is CASNQLAEPPYEQYF.